This T cell receptor beta chain was profiled in a study of T cell clonality in common variable immunodeficiency. This CDR3 region has 12 residues. Germline V gives CDR1 LNHDA, CDR2 SQIVND (reference sequence). V shed 5 bases and J shed 4 bases, with 7 bases lying between them. Findings and limits, study-wide: Reportedly, TCR beta sequences from common variable immunodeficiency showed fewer deletions and N-nucleotide insertions.

Produced via immunoSEQ multiplex PCR; TCRdb's table is partial and in-frame only. Recorded here are approximately 20,000 clones, none singletons. This clone appeared many times. What it recognizes is unknown. The observed sequence ends 3 residues before the CDR3 terminus, with the missing tail filled in from the germline J gene. The receptor was derived from a human donor with common variable immunodeficiency. Sample: peripheral blood mononuclear cells. This chain links TRBV19 with TRBJ2-3; D may be TRBD1 (5 bases). CDR3 DNA (partial): TGTGCCAGTAGTCCCAGGGCAGATACG. Translation gives CASSPRADT. The whole CDR3 region reads CASSPRADTQYF.